Each of the 4 T cell receptor beta chains below was sequenced from the same sample in a study of blood T cell repertoires in COVID-19. Assay: immunoSEQ multiplex PCR; the TCRdb copy retains only in-frame clones and omits some. Of 300,000 or so clones listed, 80% to 90% are singletons. The sample taken for sequencing was PBMCs or T cells enriched from blood (not recorded which). The receptors shown here come from a woman under 30 who had recovered from COVID-19.

This clone has just a few counts. The chain uses TRBV30 and TRBJ1-6; no reliable D call. The CDR3 is made up of 12 amino acids. Germline CDR1 is GTSNPN and CDR2 is SVGIG (reference sequence). V was pared by 3 bases and J by 7 bases, with 7 bases between. CDR3 bases: TGTGCCTGGAGCCATCCAAATTCACCCCTCCACTTT. The encoded protein is CAWSHPNSPLHF.

V usage is TRBV19 and J usage is TRBJ1-5; the match to TRBD1 covers 7 bases. Germline V gene lookup returns CDR1 LNHDA and CDR2 SQIVND (reference sequence). CDR3 length: 14 residues. The V and J ends lost 3 bases and 9 bases, in that order; junction bases with no gene match: 8. In DNA, the CDR3 is TGTGCCAGTAGTATGAACGACAGGGTCCGGCCCCAGCATTTT. Residues: CASSMNDRVRPQHF.

The V and J genes are TRBV5-4 and TRBJ2-7, with 8 positions matching TRBD2. The V gene's germline CDR1 is SGHNT and CDR2 YYREEE (reference sequence). The CDR3 has 17 amino acids. Trimming at V came to 4 bases and at J to 0 bases, leaving 12 bases not matched to a gene. The CDR3 region has the DNA TGTGCCAGCAGCGATCCGGGACTAGGCCGTTTCTCCTACGAGCAGTACTTC. Translated: CASSDPGLGRFSYEQYF.

The rearrangement joins TRBV27 to TRBJ2-7; TRBD2 aligns across 11 bases. J lost 6 bases, V lost 6 bases, and 7 bases had no gene match. The CDR3 length is 14 residues. Germline loops: CDR1 MNHEY, CDR2 SMNVEV (reference sequence). The CDR3 is CASSFTSGSFEQYF. The CDR3 DNA reads as TGTGCCAGCAGCTTTACTAGCGGGAGTTTCGAGCAGTACTTC.